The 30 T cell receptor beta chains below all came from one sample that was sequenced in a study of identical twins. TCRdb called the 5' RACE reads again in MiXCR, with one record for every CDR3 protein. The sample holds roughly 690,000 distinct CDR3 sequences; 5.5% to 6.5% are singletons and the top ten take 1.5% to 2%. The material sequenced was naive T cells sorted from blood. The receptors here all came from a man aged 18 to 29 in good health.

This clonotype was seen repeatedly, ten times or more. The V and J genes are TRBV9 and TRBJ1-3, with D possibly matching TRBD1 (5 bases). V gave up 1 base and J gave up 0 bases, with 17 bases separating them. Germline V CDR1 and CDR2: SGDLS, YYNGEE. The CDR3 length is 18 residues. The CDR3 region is CASSVRKGPGGSGNTIYF. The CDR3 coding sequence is TGTGCCAGCAGCGTACGGAAGGGGCCAGGCGGCTCTGGAAACACCATATATTTT.

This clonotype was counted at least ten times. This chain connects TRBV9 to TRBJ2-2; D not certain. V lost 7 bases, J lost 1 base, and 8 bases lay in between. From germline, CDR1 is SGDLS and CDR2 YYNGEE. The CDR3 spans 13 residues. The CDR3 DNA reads TGTGCCAGCGCTGGCAAGAACACCGGGGAGCTGTTTTTT. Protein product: CASAGKNTGELFF.

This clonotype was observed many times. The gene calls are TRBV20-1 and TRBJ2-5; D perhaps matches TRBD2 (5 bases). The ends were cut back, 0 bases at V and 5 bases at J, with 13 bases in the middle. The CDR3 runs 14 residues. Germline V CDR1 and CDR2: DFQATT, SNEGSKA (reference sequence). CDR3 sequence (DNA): TGCAGTGCTAGAGATGAAGGAGGTGGGGAGACCCAGTACTTC. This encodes CSARDEGGGETQYF.

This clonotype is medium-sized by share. In DNA form, the CDR3 reads TGCGCCAGCAGCTTGGAAGAGACCCAGTACTTC. This sequence encodes CASSLEETQYF. The rearrangement joins TRBV5-1 to TRBJ2-5; no definite D call. Germline lookup yields CDR1 SGHRS and CDR2 YFSETQ. The CDR3 is 11 amino acids. V lost 0 bases to trimming and J lost 3 bases, with 0 bases between them.

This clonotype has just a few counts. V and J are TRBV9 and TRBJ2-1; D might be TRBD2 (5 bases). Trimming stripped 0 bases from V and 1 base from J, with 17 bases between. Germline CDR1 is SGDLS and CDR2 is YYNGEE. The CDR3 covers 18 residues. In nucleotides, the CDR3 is TGTGCCAGCAGCGTAGATTCCTTCGACTACGCGTCCTACAATGAGCAGTTCTTC. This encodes CASSVDSFDYASYNEQFF. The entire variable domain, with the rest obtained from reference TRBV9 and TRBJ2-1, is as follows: DSGVTQTPKHLITATGQRVTLRCSPRSGDLSVYWYQQSLDQGLQFLIQYYNGEERAKGNILERFSAQQFPDLHSELNLSSLELGDSALYFCASSVDSFDYASYNEQFFGPGTRLTVL.

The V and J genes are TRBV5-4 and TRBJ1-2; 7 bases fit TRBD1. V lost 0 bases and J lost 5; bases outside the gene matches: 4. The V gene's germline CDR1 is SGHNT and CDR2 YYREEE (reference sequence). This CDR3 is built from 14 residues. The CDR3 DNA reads TGTGCCAGCAGCTTGGACAGGGGTCTATATGGCTACACCTTC. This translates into CASSLDRGLYGYTF.

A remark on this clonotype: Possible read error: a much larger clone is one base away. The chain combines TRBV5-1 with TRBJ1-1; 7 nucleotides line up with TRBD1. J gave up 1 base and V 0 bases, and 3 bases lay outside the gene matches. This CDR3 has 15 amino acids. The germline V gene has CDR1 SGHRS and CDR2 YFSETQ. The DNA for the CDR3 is TGCGCCAGCAGCTTGGCTACAGGGGAGAACACTGAAGCTTTCTTT. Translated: CASSLATGENTEAFF.

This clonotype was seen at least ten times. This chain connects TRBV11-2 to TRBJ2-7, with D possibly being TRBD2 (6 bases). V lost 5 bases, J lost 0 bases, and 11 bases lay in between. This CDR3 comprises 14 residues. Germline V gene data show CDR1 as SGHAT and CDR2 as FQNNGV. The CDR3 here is CASSLDYSSYEQYV. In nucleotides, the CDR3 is TGTGCCAGCAGCCTGGACTACTCCTCCTACGAGCAGTACGTC.

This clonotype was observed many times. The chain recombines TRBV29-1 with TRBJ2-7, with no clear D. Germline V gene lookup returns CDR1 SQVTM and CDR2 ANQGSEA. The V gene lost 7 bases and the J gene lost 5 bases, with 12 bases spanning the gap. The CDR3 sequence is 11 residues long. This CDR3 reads CSALRSHEQYF. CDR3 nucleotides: TGCAGCGCACTGCGGAGTCACGAGCAGTACTTC.

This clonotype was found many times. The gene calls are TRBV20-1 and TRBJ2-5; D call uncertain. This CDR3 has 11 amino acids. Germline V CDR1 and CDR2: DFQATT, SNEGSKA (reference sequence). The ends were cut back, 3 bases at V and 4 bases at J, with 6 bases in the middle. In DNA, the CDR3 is TGCAGTGCTAGCGGCAGAGAGACCCAGTACTTC. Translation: CSASGRETQYF.

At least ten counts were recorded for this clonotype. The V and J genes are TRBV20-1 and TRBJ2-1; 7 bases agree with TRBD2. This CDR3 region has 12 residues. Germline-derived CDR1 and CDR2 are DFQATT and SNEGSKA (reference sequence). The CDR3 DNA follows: TGCCAAGTGTCGGGAGGAAGCAATGAGCAGTTCTTC. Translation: CQVSGGSNEQFF.

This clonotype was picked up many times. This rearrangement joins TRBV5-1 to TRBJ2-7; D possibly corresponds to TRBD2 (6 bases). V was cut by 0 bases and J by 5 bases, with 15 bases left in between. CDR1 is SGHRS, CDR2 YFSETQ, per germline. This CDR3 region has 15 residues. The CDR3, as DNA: TGCGCCAGCAGCTTGGCCGCACGGGAGTCAGACGAGCAGTACTTC. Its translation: CASSLAARESDEQYF.

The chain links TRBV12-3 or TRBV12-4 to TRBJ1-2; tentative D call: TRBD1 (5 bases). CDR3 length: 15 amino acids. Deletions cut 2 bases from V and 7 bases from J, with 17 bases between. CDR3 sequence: CASSLMGQGRSGYTF. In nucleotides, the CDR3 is TGTGCCAGCAGTTTAATGGGTCAGGGCAGGAGTGGCTACACCTTC.

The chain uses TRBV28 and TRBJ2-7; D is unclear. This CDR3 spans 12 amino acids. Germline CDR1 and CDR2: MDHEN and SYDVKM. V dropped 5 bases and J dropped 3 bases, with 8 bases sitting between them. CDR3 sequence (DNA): TGTGCCAGCAGTGCACCCGGCTACGAGCAGTACGTC. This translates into CASSAPGYEQYV.

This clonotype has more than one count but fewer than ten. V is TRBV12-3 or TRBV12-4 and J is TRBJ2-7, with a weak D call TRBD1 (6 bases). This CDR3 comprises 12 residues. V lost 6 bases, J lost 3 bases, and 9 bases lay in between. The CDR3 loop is CASSKGVYEQYV. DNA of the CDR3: TGTGCCAGCAGCAAGGGGGTCTACGAGCAGTACGTC.

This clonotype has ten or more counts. CDR3 nucleotide sequence: TGCAGCGTTGAAGACAGGGATGAAAAACTGTTTTTT. The encoded protein is CSVEDRDEKLFF. The chain employs TRBV29-1 and TRBJ1-4, with TRBD1 as a possible D gene (5 bases). The V and J ends lost 0 bases and 6 bases respectively, with 5 bases between them. CDR1 is SQVTM, CDR2 ANQGSEA, per germline. The CDR3 has 12 amino acids.

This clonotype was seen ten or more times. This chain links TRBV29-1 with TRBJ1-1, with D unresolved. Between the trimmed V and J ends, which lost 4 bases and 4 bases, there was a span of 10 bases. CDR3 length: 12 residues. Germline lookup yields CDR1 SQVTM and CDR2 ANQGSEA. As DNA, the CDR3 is TGCAGCGTTGGGGCGAGAGTCACTGAAGCTTTCTTT. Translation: CSVGARVTEAFF.

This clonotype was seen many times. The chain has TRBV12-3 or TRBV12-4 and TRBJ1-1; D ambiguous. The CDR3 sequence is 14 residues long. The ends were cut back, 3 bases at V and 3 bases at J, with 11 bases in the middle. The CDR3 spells CASSFSGLYTEAFF. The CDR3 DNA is TGTGCCAGCAGTTTTTCGGGGTTGTACACTGAAGCTTTCTTT.

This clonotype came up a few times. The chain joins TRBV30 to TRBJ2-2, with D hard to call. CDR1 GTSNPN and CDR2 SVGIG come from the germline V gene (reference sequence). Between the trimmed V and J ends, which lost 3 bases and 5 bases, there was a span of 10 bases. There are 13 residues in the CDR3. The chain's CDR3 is CAWSRRSTGELFF. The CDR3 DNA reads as TGTGCCTGGAGCCGGCGGAGTACCGGGGAGCTGTTTTTT.

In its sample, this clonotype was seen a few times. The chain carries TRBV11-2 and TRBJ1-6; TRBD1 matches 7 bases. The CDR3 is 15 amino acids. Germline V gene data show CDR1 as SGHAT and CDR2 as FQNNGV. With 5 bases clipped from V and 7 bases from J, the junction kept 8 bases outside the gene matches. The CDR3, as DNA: TGTGCCAGCAGCCGAACTACAGGGGCGAATTCACCCCTCCACTTT. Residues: CASSRTTGANSPLHF.

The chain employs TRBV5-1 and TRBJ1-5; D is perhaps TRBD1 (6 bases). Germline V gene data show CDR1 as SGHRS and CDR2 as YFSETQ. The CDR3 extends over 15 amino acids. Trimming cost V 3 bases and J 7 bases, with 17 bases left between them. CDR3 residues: CASSSGGQAGQPQHF. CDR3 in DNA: TGCGCCAGCAGCTCGGGGGGGCAGGCGGGACAGCCCCAGCATTTT.

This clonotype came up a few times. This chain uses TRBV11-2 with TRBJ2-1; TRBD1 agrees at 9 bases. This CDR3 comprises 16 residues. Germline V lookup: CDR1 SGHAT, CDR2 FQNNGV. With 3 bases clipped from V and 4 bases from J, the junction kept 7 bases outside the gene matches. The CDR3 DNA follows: TGTGCCAGCAGCTTGGGACGGACAGGGGCTTACAATGAGCAGTTCTTC. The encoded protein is CASSLGRTGAYNEQFF.

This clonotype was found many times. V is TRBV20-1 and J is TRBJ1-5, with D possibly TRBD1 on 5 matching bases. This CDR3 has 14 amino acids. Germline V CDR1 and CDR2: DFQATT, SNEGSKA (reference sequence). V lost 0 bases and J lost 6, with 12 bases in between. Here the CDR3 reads CSARDDQGFQPQHF. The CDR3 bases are TGCAGTGCTAGAGATGATCAGGGTTTTCAGCCCCAGCATTTT.

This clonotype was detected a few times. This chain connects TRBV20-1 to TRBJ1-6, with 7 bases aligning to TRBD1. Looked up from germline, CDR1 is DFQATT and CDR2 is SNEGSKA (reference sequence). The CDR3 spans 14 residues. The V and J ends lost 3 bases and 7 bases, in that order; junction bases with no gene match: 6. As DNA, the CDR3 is TGCAGTGCTAGTCCGGGGACAGCGAATTCACCCCTCCACTTT. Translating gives CSASPGTANSPLHF.

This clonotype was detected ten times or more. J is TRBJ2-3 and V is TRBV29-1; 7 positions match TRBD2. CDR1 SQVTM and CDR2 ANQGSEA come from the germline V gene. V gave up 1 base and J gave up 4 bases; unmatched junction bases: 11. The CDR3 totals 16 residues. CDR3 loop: CSVEGAAGDGPDTQYF. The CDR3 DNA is TGCAGCGTTGAAGGCGCCGCGGGAGACGGACCAGATACGCAGTATTTT.

The CDR3 coding sequence is TGTGCCAGCCGCAAAATCGGGGGGGCCTCGACCCAGTACTTC. This gives the protein CASRKIGGASTQYF. The chain joins TRBV5-6 to TRBJ2-5; 8 nucleotides agree with TRBD2. The CDR3 has 14 residues. Germline V gene data show CDR1 as SGHDT and CDR2 as YYEEEE. V was clipped by 7 bases and J by 7 bases; unmatched bases: 12. Drawing the rest from reference TRBV5-6 and TRBJ2-5, the complete variable domain is DAGVTQSPTHLIKTRGQQVTLRCSPKSGHDTVSWYQQALGQGPQFIFQYYEEEERQRGNFPDRFSGHQFPNYSSELNVNALLLGDSALYLCASRKIGGASTQYFGPGTRLLVL.

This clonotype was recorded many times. CDR3 in amino acids: CASSLAGLAGGTYNEQFF. CDR3 bases: TGCGCCAGCAGCTTGGCGGGGCTAGCGGGAGGGACTTACAATGAGCAGTTCTTC. The V call is TRBV5-1, the J call TRBJ2-1; the match to TRBD2 covers 12 bases. Germline lookup yields CDR1 SGHRS and CDR2 YFSETQ. Losses at the gene ends were 0 bases for V and 4 bases for J; bases not matched to a gene: 8. This CDR3 has 18 amino acids.

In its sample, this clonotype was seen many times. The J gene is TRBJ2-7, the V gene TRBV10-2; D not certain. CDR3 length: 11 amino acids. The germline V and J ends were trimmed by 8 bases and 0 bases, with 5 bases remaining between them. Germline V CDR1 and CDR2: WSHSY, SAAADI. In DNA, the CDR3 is TGCGCCAGCCAGAGCTCCTACGAGCAGTACGTC. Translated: CASQSSYEQYV.

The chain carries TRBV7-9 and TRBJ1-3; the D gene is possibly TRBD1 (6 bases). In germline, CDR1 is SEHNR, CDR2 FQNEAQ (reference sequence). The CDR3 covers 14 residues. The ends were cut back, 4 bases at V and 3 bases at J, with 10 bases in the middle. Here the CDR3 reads CASSSGQIGNTIYF. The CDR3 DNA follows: TGTGCCAGCAGCTCCGGACAGATTGGAAACACCATATATTTT. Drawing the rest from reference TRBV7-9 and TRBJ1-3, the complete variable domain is DTGVSQNPRHKITKRGQNVTFRCDPISEHNRLYWYRQTLGQGPEFLTYFQNEAQLEKSRLLSDRFSAERPKGSFSTLEIQRTEQGDSAMYLCASSSGQIGNTIYFGEGSWLTVV.

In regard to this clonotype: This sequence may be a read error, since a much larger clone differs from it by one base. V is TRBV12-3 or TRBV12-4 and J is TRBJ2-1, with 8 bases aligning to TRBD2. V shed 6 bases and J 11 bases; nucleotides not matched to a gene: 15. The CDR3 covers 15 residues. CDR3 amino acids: CASRDPAGVLNKQFF. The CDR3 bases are TGTGCCAGCAGAGACCCAGCGGGAGTATTAAATAAGCAGTTCTTC.